This section outlines one T cell receptor beta chain sequence together with its context. In its sample, this clonotype was seen once. What antigen it recognizes has not been identified. No much larger clone is present one base from it, and per-base qualities are unavailable. One read is thin evidence. For repertoire sequencing, the TCR beta CDR3 regions were amplified from RNA transcripts. The first round of RT-PCR was done with HTBI primers and the Qiagen OneStep RT-PCR kit, and was followed by a second round of multiplex PCR, then size selection and purification. Libraries were sequenced on an Illumina HiSeq2000 using paired-end 100 bp reads. The paper's data handling went like this. Reads were processed with SOAPnuke, discarding reads with adapters, uncalled bases, mean Phred below 15, or no exact constant-primer or identifier match. High-quality paired reads were merged with COPE v1.2.5. Each unique nucleotide sequence was defined as a clonotype, and clonotypes were aligned to IMGT TRB V, D and J references with MiTCR v1.1. The analysis was limited to V-J combinations with a frequency above 0.0001, which together covered 99.2% of the repertoires. For each V-J combination, a TCR clonal expansion and chaos score was defined as F50 clonal expansion divided by the chaos observed in the TCRdist matrix. Welch's t-statistics and random forest were used to reduce features to approximately 13 V-J combinations, which were fed into a naive Bayes classifier. The similarity between thyroid and blood repertoires was quantified using the Morisita-Horn index. TCRdb's own reprocessing of the public reads used fastp at Q25 and MiXCR and kept productive beta chains. Rows with one shared CDR3 protein collapse into an entry with the most common genes and DNA. The V and J calls follow TCRdb's processing rather than the paper's. This sample comprises around 1,000,000 distinct CDR3 sequences, 35% to 40% of them detected only once. The ten largest clones take up around 10% of the sample.

Patients with hyperthyroidism were aged 18 to 65 years, had been newly diagnosed, and had a disease duration of less than 2 months. Patients were excluded if they had other autoimmune diseases, uncontrolled infections, pregnancy or lactation. Diagnosis was based on clinical symptoms, serum thyroxine, TRAb, thyroid ultrasound and orbital computed tomography. Total RNA was extracted with Trizol reagent and quality-checked on an Agilent 2100 Bioanalyzer. The data are from a study of Graves' ophthalmopathy and Graves' hyperthyroidism (dated by TCRdb to about 2018). For context, the study as a whole: A patient counted as having stable hyperthyroidism if there was no progression to ophthalmopathy within 18 months of follow-up. TCR beta repertoire signatures were used to distinguish Graves' ophthalmopathy from Graves' hyperthyroidism and to predict progression to ophthalmopathy. In total, 120 to 150 blood samples were TCR-sequenced: 43 ophthalmopathy, about 75 hyperthyroidism and some 17 hyperthyroidism-to-ophthalmopathy patients. The independent validation cohort included 18 to 20 hyperthyroidism patients plus 17 patients who later progressed from hyperthyroidism to ophthalmopathy. Once sampling was done, hyperthyroidism patients were given methimazole at a starting dose of 30 mg daily, while ophthalmopathy patients were given high-dose intravenous methylprednisolone. To explore V-J signatures that distinguish ophthalmopathy from hyperthyroidism, a discovery set of about 99 patients was enrolled, made up of around 40 with ophthalmopathy and fewer than 60 with stable hyperthyroidism. In over five hyperthyroidism patients, the T-cell repertoires found in thyroid tissue were compared with those found in blood.

What the research found in general, with its limitations: The 13-signature model separated ophthalmopathy from stable hyperthyroidism with 87.88% sensitivity and almost 84% specificity in cross-validation, and 80%/75% in the test set. In validation, the model predicted ophthalmopathy progression with about 71% sensitivity and roughly 72% specificity; some 13 predicted patients were CT-confirmed with GO in a median of about 7.1 months. No statistical method was used to set the sample size in advance, and the investigators knew which group each participant was assigned to. Among expanded thyroid clonotypes with frequency above 0.001, most also showed up in blood, which suggests that blood repertoires may reflect the thyroid immune response.

Here V drops 6 bases and J drops 3 bases, and the junction holds 7 bases not matched to any gene. The germline V gene specifies SQVTM as CDR1 and ANQGSEA as CDR2. The cysteine opens and the phenylalanine closes a CDR3 of 13 amino acids. The kept DNA is CDR3 alone, 39 bases in frame from the first base. The chain is made from TRBV29-1 and TRBJ2-7; 8 of the junction bases match TRBD2. The sequence was obtained from an adult man with Graves' hyperthyroidism. What was sequenced was peripheral blood or thyroid tissue (not recorded which). DNA sequence: TGCAGCGTCGGGGGGGGGCGCGACTACGAGCAGTACTTC. This codes for CSVGGGRDYEQYF.